The present TCR beta chain was sequenced within a study of patients and donors after allogeneic stem cell transplantation (dated by TCRdb to 2020 to 2021). Preparation of the library involved RT-PCR. The instrument given in TCRdb is NextSeq 550. The public reads were quality trimmed at Q25 with fastp and then assembled into clones with MiXCR by TCRdb, keeping productive beta chains. Rows are combined by CDR3 protein, so each entry shows the most common genes and DNA. This sample holds hundreds of thousands of distinct CDR3 sequences; 13% to 15% were observed only once. More than 9% of the sample goes to the ten largest clones. This clonotype was detected only a few times. The antigen it recognizes is unknown. No base quality information exists; no much larger clone differs at one position. CDR1 and CDR2 are read off the germline V gene as SQVTM and ANQGSEA. V and J lose 4 bases and 5 bases, and a span of 7 bases separates them. The CDR3 sequence holds 11 residues, the cysteine and phenylalanine included. Only the CDR3 portion is preserved as DNA: 33 bases, with reading frame beginning at the first base.

The sample comprised blood, either unsorted or a sorted T cell fraction (not recorded which). The chain couples TRBV29-1 to TRBJ2-3; no D segment can be confidently identified. This clonotype originated in a human donor who was either an allogeneic HSCT recipient or a stem cell or donor lymphocyte infusion donor (not recorded which). It is not recorded whose cells these are; they may come from a transplant donor. CDR3 region: CSVGPGDTQYF. The DNA reads TGCAGCGTTGGGCCTGGAGATACGCAGTATTTT.